A selection of T cell receptor beta chains follows, all from one sample in a study of CD8 T cells in Susac syndrome. Each CDR3 protein gets one entry after TCRdb re-called the immunoSEQ multiplex PCR reads with MiXCR. Of about 180,000 distinct CDR3 sequences in the sample, approximately 94% were seen once. The sequencing sample was made of CD4+ T cells from PBMCs. These receptor sequences come from a human donor with Susac syndrome. CDR3s include the opening cysteine and the closing phenylalanine or tryptophan. Clone size appears in some rows only: once, few, many, or a class for an expanded clone.

TRBJ1-2,TRBV6-4,NA,CASSRDRVGYGYTF
TRBJ2-1,TRBV29-1,NA,CSADRDSNNEQFF
TRBJ2-1,TRBV9,NA,CASSLLSGGTYNEQFF
TRBJ2-1,TRBV3-1,NA,CASSQDEAGGEFF
TRBJ1-5,TRBV15,NA,CATSRHNQPQHF
TRBJ1-1,TRBV20-1,once,CSAKKTGVMVEAFF
TRBJ2-7,TRBV20-1,NA,CSAEGRGSGEQYF
TRBJ2-2,TRBV5-5,NA,CASSPRGQGATGELFF
TRBJ2-5,TRBV20-1,NA,CSARAGAGGRETQYF
TRBJ2-2,TRBV7-9,once,CASSTAGANTGELFF
TRBJ2-2,TRBV6-5,NA,CASNTGKYTGELFF
TRBJ2-3,TRBV9,NA,CASSVRGTTDTQYF
TRBJ2-7,TRBV30,NA,CAWGTGTGFHEQYF
TRBJ2-1,TRBV9,NA,CASSVASSGTEQFF
TRBJ2-1,TRBV7-3,NA,CASSSPRGGSYNEQFF
TRBJ1-2,TRBV7-8,NA,CASSLPGTAGGYTF
TRBJ2-1,TRBV20-1,NA,CSARLAGGHLQQFF
TRBJ2-5,TRBV14,NA,CASSRRGAGETQYF
TRBJ1-2,TRBV6-5,NA,CASSRDTAYGYTF
TRBJ2-1,TRBV29-1,NA,CSVGGKNEQFF
TRBJ2-4,TRBV3-1,NA,CASSRTSPTKNIQYF
TRBJ2-3,TRBV5-4,once,CASSRGLTGVDTQYF
TRBJ2-3,TRBV4-3,NA,CASSQGQTITDTQYF